What follows are 20 T cell receptor beta chains derived from one specimen sequenced in a study of breast tumors, draining lymph nodes, adjacent tissues. Samples came from axillary lymph nodes draining the breast cancer. TCRdb re-called the multiplex PCR reads with MiXCR, one entry per CDR3 protein. The sample carries around 250,000 distinct CDR3 sequences, roughly a third recorded once. Sequences were obtained from axillary lymph node tissue. The receptors originated from a female donor with breast cancer. Some clones in this sample may be carry-over from other donors' samples.

The V call is TRBV10-1, the J call TRBJ1-2; no firm D call. The CDR3 length is 13 residues. Germline assignment: CDR1 WNHNN and CDR2 SYGVQD (reference sequence). The V end was cut by 4 bases, the J end by 0 bases, with 6 bases between. CDR3 sequence: CASSAGPNYGYTF. The CDR3 DNA is TGCGCCAGCAGTGCGGGTCCTAACTATGGCTACACCTTC.

The V call is TRBV5-6, the J call TRBJ2-1; 7 bases are a match to TRBD1. The CDR3 loop spans 15 amino acids. V trimming: 4 bases; J trimming: 2 bases; junction bases outside the gene matches: 6. CDR1 is SGHDT, CDR2 YYEEEE, per germline. As DNA, the CDR3 is TGTGCCAGCAGCACCACAGGGGCTGCCTACAATGAGCAGTTCTTC. Amino acids: CASSTTGAAYNEQFF.

This chain uses TRBV6-2 or TRBV6-3 with TRBJ1-2; no definite D call. Germline V gene lookup returns CDR1 MNHEY and CDR2 SVGEGT. Trimming took off 2 bases at V and 7 bases at J, with 14 bases between the two ends. This CDR3 comprises 14 residues. In DNA form, the CDR3 reads TGTGCCAGCAGTTACGACCGAGCGTCGGTTGGCTACACCTTC. It translates to CASSYDRASVGYTF.

Details on this clonotype: Being one base from a much bigger clone, this may be a read error. No conserved phenylalanine or tryptophan ends this CDR3, so it is likely a read error. The V and J genes are TRBV5-4 and TRBJ1-3; D is possibly TRBD1 (5 bases). Germline-derived CDR1 and CDR2 are SGHNT and YYREEE (reference sequence). Trimming stripped 4 bases from V and 3 bases from J, with 11 bases between. This CDR3 has 14 amino acids. The CDR3 region is CASSLDSLGNTIYL. CDR3 in DNA: TGTGCCAGCAGCCTCGACAGCCTTGGAAACACCATATATCTT.

This clonotype was counted at least ten times. Sequence at one end of the junction differs from germline and may be a read error. The CDR3 reads CASSSGQGAYEQYF. The CDR3 nucleotides read TGCGCCAGCAGCTCGGGACAGGGGGCCTACGAGCAGTACTTC. The chain has TRBV9 and TRBJ2-7; 11 bases are shared with TRBD1. The CDR3 is 14 amino acids. Per the germline V gene, CDR1 is SGDLS and CDR2 is YYNGEE.

A note on this clonotype: It may be a read error: a sequence one base away is much more abundant. Likely a read error: the CDR3 ends without its conserved phenylalanine or tryptophan. The V and J genes are TRBV19 and TRBJ2-5, with D possibly called TRBD1 or TRBD2 (5 bases each). Trimming cost V 7 bases and J 2 bases, with 11 bases left between them. The germline V gene encodes CDR1 LNHDA and CDR2 SQIVND (reference sequence). CDR3 size: 13 residues. CDR3 sequence reads: CASTGPEQETQYL. As DNA, the CDR3 is TGTGCCAGTACGGGACCCGAGCAAGAGACCCAGTACCTC.

This clonotype has at least ten counts. DNA for the CDR3: TGTGCCAGCAGCGTTTACCCTAGCTCCTACAATGAGCAGTTCTTC. Its translation is CASSVYPSSYNEQFF. The chain employs TRBV9 and TRBJ2-1; no clear D. Germline CDR1 SGDLS, CDR2 YYNGEE. V was shortened by 2 bases and J by 0 bases, with 9 bases between the two germline ends. The CDR3 contains 15 residues.

This clonotype was counted only a few times. The CDR3 DNA sequence: TGTGCCAGCAGCTCCACTGACAGAATGAACACTGAAGCTTTCTTT. Amino acid sequence: CASSSTDRMNTEAFF. The gene calls are TRBV7-9 and TRBJ1-1; TRBD1 is a possible D gene (5 bases). Germline V gene data show CDR1 as SEHNR and CDR2 as FQNEAQ (reference sequence). The CDR3 runs 15 residues. The V end lost 4 bases, the J end lost 0 bases, and 12 bases lay between the germline ends.

By share, this clonotype ranks as medium-sized. The rearrangement joins TRBV7-2 to TRBJ1-6; 7 bases are a match to TRBD1. The junction had 6 bases not matched to a gene; V was cut back by 3 bases and J by 10 bases. The CDR3 totals 14 residues. Per the germline V gene, CDR1 is SGHTA and CDR2 is FQGNSA. CDR3 nucleotides: TGTGCCAGCAGCTTCGGACAGGCTAGGTCACCCCTCCACTTT. This translates into CASSFGQARSPLHF.

CDR3 in DNA: TGTGCTAGTGGTTTTCGGGAAAAACTGTTTTTT. Its protein product is CASGFREKLFF. This chain links TRBV12-5 with TRBJ1-4, with no clear D. The CDR3 extends over 11 amino acids. V lost 3 bases and J 8 bases, leaving 4 bases between the germline ends. Germline V CDR1 and CDR2: LGHNT, FRNRAP.

In this sample, this clonotype turned up many times. The chain carries TRBV12-5 and TRBJ1-6; 8 nucleotides match TRBD1. The V and J ends lost 5 bases and 10 bases, in that order; junction bases with no gene match: 7. The CDR3 spans 14 residues. The V gene's germline CDR1 is LGHNT and CDR2 FRNRAP. The CDR3, as DNA: TGTGCTAGTGGTGACAGGGGACCACCATCACCCCTCCACTTT. It translates to CASGDRGPPSPLHF. Supplemented by reference TRBV12-5 and TRBJ1-6, the full variable domain reads DARVTQTPRHKVTEMGQEVTMRCQPILGHNTVFWYRQTMMQGLELLAYFRNRAPLDDSGMPKDRFSAEMPDATLATLKIQPSEPRDSAVYFCASGDRGPPSPLHFGNGTRLTVT.

This clonotype has a count of ten or more. This chain connects TRBV2 to TRBJ1-4; D not resolved. V shed 3 bases and J shed 5 bases, with 7 bases lying between them. The CDR3 sequence is 13 residues long. Per the germline V gene, CDR1 is SNHLY and CDR2 is FYNNEI. For the CDR3, the DNA is TGTGCCAGCAGTGACGGATCGAATGAAAAACTGTTTTTT. Protein sequence: CASSDGSNEKLFF.

The rearrangement joins TRBV24-1 to TRBJ1-5; possible D gene TRBD1, 6 bases. Germline V CDR1 and CDR2: KGHDR, SFDVKD. Between the trimmed V and J ends, which lost 8 bases and 12 bases, there was a span of 22 bases. The CDR3 contains 14 residues. CDR3 amino acids: CATTRRGQWKHQHF. The CDR3 nucleotides read TGTGCCACCACCCGACGGGGGCAGTGGAAACACCAGCATTTT.

In its sample, this clonotype was seen many times. The V gene is TRBV20-1, the J gene TRBJ2-2, with 9 nucleotides matching TRBD1. J gave up 7 bases and V 3 bases, and 3 bases lay outside the gene matches. Germline CDR1 is DFQATT and CDR2 is SNEGSKA (reference sequence). This CDR3 has 13 amino acids. Here the CDR3 DNA reads TGCAGTGCTAGCACAGGGGGCCACGGGGAGCTGTTTTTT. It translates to CSASTGGHGELFF.

CDR3 nucleotides: TGTGCCAGCAGTGAATGGGGACAGGGAAATTCACCCCTCCACTTT. As protein: CASSEWGQGNSPLHF. The rearrangement joins TRBV6-6 to TRBJ1-6, with 9 bases identical to TRBD1. Germline V gene data show CDR1 as MNHNY and CDR2 as SVGAGI (reference sequence). Trimming cost V 5 bases and J 7 bases; bases outside gene matches: 6. This CDR3 has 15 amino acids.

This clonotype has just one count. Possible read error: a much larger clone is one base away. The chain carries TRBV6-6 and TRBJ2-6; the D gene is possibly TRBD2 (5 bases). The ends were cut back, 8 bases at V and 4 bases at J, with 12 bases in the middle. Germline V gives CDR1 MNHNY, CDR2 SVGAGI (reference sequence). The CDR3 has 14 residues. The CDR3 bases are TGTGCCAGCGGAATGCCGGGGGGGGCCAACGTCCTGACTTTC. Its protein is CASGMPGGANVLTF.

On this clonotype: Relative to the germline gene, one junction end is altered; a read error may explain this. This chain links TRBV6-6 with TRBJ2-2; D uncertain. CDR3 length: 14 residues. Germline V gives CDR1 MNHNY, CDR2 SVGAGI (reference sequence). The CDR3 loop reads CANSPLPGPGGLFF. CDR3 sequence (DNA): TGTGCCAACAGTCCCCTTCCCGGTCCGGGTGGGCTGTTTTTT.

In this sample, this clonotype turned up many times. This chain links TRBV29-1 with TRBJ2-2; 9 bases align to TRBD1. This CDR3 spans 16 amino acids. CDR1 is SQVTM and CDR2 is ANQGSEA in the germline V gene. The V gene end was trimmed by 6 bases and the J gene end by 6 bases; junction bases not matched to a gene: 14. DNA for the CDR3: TGCAGCGTCGATACTAGGACAGGGGTGTTTCCCGGGGAGCTGTTTTTT. Its translation: CSVDTRTGVFPGELFF.

The chain carries TRBV13 and TRBJ2-1; no firm D call. Germline CDR1 and CDR2: PRHDT and FYEKMQ (reference sequence). The CDR3 has 14 residues. Trimming took off 6 bases at V and 2 bases at J, with 11 bases between the two ends. CDR3 sequence: CASSYLAAYNEQFF. In nucleotides, the CDR3 is TGTGCCAGCAGTTACTTGGCAGCCTACAATGAGCAGTTCTTC. Filled out from reference TRBV13 and TRBJ2-1, the complete variable domain reads AAGVIQSPRHLIKEKRETATLKCYPIPRHDTVYWYQQGPGQDPQFLISFYEKMQSDKGSIPDRFSAQQFSDYHSELNMSSLELGDSALYFCASSYLAAYNEQFFGPGTRLTVL.

The chain joins TRBV24-1 to TRBJ2-1, with TRBD1 as a possible D gene (6 bases). Germline V gene data show CDR1 as KGHDR and CDR2 as SFDVKD. V gave up 0 bases and J gave up 13 bases, with 9 bases separating them. The CDR3 is 12 amino acids. The CDR3 DNA sequence: TGTGCCACCAGTGATTTGGGGGACAAACAGTTCTTC. Its protein is CATSDLGDKQFF.